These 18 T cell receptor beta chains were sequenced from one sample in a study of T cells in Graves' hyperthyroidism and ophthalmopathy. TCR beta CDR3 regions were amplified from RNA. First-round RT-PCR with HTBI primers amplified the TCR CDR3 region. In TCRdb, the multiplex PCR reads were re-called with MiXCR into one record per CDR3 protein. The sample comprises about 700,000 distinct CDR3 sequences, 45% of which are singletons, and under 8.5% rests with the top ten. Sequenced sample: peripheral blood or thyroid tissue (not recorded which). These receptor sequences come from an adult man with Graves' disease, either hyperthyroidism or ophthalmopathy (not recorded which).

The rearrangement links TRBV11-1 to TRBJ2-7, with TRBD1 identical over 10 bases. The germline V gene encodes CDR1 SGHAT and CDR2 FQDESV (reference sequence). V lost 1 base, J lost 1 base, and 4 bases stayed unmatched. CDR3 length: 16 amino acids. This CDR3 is CASSLGGTGESYEQYF. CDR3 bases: TGTGCCAGCAGCTTAGGTGGGACAGGGGAGTCCTACGAGCAGTACTTC.

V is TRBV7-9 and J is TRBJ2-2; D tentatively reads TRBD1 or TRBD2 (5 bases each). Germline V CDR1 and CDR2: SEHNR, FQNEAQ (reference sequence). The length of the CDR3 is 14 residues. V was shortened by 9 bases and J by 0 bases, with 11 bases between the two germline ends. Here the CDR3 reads CASSVRANTGELFF. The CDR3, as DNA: TGTGCCAGTAGCGTCAGGGCGAACACCGGGGAGCTGTTTTTT.

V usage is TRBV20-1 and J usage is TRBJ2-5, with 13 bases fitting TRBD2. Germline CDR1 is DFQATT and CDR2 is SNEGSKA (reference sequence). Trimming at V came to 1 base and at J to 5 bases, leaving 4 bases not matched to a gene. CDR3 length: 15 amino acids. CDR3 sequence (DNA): TGCAGTGCTAGAGGGACTAGCGGGAGAGGTGAGACCCAGTACTTC. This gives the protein CSARGTSGRGETQYF.

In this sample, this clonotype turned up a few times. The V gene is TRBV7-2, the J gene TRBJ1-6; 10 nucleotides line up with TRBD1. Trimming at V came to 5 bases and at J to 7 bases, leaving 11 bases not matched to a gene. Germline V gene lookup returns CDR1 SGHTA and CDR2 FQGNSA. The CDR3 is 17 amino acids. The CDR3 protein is CASSQIRQGAKNSPLHF. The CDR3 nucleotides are TGTGCCAGCAGCCAAATCAGACAGGGGGCGAAGAATTCACCCCTCCACTTT.

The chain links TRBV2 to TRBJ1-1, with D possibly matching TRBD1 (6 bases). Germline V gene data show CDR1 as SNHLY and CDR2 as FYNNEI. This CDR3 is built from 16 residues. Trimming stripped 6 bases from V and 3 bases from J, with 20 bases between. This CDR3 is CASRADRVGGYTEAFF. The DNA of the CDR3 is TGTGCCAGCAGGGCTGACCGCGTCGGGGGCTACACTGAAGCTTTCTTT.

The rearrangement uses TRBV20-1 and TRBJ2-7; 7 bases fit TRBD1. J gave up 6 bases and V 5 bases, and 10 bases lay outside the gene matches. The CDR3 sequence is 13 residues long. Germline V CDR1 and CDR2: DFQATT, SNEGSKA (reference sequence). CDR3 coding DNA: TGCAGTGCTTTGGATACAGGGGCGGGCGAGCAGTACTTC. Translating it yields CSALDTGAGEQYF.

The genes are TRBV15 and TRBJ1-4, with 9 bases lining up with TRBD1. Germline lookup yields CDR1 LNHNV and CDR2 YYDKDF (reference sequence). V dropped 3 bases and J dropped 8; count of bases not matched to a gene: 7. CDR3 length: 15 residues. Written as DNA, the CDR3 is TGTGCCACCAGCAGCTCCGGGACAGGGTCCGAAAAACTGTTTTTT. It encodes CATSSSGTGSEKLFF.

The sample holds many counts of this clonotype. The CDR3 DNA follows: TGTGCCAGCTCGGGCGGGATCGGAAACACCATATATTTT. Translation gives CASSGGIGNTIYF. The rearrangement links TRBV2 to TRBJ1-3; D is unresolved. There are 13 residues in the CDR3. V was trimmed by 8 bases and J by 4 bases, leaving 12 bases between them. Germline V gives CDR1 SNHLY, CDR2 FYNNEI. The complete variable domain, with remaining parts taken from reference TRBV2 and TRBJ1-3, reads EPEVTQTPSHQVTQMGQEVILRCVPISNHLYFYWYRQILGQKVEFLVSFYNNEISEKSEIFDDQFSVERPDGSNFTLKIRSTKLEDSAMYFCASSGGIGNTIYFGEGSWLTVV.

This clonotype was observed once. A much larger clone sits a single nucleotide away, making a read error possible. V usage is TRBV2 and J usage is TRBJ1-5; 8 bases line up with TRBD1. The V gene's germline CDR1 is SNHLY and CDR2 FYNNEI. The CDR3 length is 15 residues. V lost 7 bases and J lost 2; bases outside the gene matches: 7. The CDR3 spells CASKLGQGGNQPQHF. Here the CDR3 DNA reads TGTGCCAGCAAACTAGGACAGGGCGGCAATCAGCCCCAGCATTTT.

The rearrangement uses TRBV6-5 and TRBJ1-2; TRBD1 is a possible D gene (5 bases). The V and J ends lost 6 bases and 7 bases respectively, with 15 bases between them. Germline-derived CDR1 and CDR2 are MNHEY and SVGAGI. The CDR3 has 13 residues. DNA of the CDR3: TGTGCCAGCAGCCTCCGACAGACTGCTGGCTACACCTTC. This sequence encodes CASSLRQTAGYTF.

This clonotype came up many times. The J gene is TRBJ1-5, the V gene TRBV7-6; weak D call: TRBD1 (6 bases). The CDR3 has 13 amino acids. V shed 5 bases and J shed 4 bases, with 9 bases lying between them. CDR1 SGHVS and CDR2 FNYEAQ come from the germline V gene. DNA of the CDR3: TGTGCCAGCAGCGGGGACAATAATCAGCCCCAGCATTTT. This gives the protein CASSGDNNQPQHF.

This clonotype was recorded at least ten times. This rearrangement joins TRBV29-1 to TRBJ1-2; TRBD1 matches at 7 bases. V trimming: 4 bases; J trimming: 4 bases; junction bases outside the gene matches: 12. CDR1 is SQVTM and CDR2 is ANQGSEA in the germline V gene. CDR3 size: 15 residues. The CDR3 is CSVGRLRTGVYGYTF. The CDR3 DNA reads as TGCAGCGTTGGACGACTACGGACAGGTGTCTATGGCTACACCTTC.

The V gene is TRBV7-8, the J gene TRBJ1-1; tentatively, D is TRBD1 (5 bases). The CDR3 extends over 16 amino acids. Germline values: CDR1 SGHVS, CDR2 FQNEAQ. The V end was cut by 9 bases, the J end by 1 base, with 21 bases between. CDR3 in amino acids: CASSTILRVPNTEAFF. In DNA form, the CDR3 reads TGTGCCAGTAGTACGATTCTCAGGGTCCCGAACACTGAAGCTTTCTTT.

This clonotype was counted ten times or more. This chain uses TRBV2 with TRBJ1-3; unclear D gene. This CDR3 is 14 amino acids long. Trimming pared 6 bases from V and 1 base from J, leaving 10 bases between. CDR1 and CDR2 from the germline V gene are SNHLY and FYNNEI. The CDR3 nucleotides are TGTGCCAGCAGGGCCGAGGCTTCTGGAAACACCATATATTTT. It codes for CASRAEASGNTIYF.

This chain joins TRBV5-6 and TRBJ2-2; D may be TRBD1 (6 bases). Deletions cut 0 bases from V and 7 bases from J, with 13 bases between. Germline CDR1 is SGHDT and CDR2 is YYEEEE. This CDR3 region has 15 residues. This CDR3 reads CASSLGWGHIGELFF. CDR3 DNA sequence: TGTGCCAGCAGCTTGGGCTGGGGACACATCGGGGAGCTGTTTTTT.

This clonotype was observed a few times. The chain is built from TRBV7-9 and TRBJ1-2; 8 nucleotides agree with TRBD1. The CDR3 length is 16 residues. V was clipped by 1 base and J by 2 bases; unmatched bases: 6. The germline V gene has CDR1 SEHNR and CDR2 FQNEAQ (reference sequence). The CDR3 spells CASSLGRDRTNYGYTF. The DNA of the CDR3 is TGTGCCAGCAGCTTAGGCCGGGACAGGACCAACTATGGCTACACCTTC.

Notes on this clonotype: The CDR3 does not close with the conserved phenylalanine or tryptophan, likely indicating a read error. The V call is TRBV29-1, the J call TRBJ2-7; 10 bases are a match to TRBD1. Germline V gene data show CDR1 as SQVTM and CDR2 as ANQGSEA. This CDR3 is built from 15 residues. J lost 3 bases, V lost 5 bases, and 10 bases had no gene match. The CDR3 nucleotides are TGCAGCGTTCGGGGGGGGACAGGGGTGGTCTACGAGCAGTACCTC. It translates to CSVRGGTGVVYEQYL.

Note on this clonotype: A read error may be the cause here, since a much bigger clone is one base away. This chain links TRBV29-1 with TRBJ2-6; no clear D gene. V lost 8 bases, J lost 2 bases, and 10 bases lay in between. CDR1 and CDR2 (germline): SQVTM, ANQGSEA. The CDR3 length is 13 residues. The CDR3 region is CSIVEPGANVLTF. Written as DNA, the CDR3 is TGCAGCATTGTGGAGCCTGGGGCCAACGTCCTGACTTTC.